Each of the 21 T cell receptor beta chains below was sequenced from the same sample in a study of CD8+ T cells in alopecia areata. RNA, once extracted, was reverse transcribed into cDNA for use as the sequencing template. The data were produced by immunoSEQ multiplex PCR, yet TCRdb's version contains in-frame clones alone and is incomplete. The repertoire includes about 120,000 clones, about 60% of them detected once, and approximately 2.6% sits in the top ten. The sample taken for sequencing was CD4+ T cells sorted from blood. All receptors derive from a human donor in good health.

This clone counts as medium-sized. This chain joins TRBV7-2 and TRBJ2-3; the D gene could be TRBD1 or TRBD2 (5 bases each). Germline CDR1 is SGHTA and CDR2 is FQGNSA. Trimming took off 3 bases at V and 10 bases at J, with 17 bases between the two ends. The CDR3 loop spans 14 amino acids. Here the CDR3 DNA reads TGTGCCAGCAGCTTCGGGACCGCGGCCTCTGCGCAGTATTTT. Protein sequence: CASSFGTAASAQYF.

The rearrangement links TRBV29-1 to TRBJ2-1; 7 nucleotides align to TRBD2. This CDR3 is built from 14 residues. V shed 4 bases, J shed 2 bases, and the junction held 5 bases outside the gene matches. Germline CDR1 and CDR2: SQVTM and ANQGSEA. CDR3 residues: CSVVASGAYNEQFF. The CDR3 bases are TGCAGCGTTGTTGCTAGCGGCGCCTACAATGAGCAGTTCTTC.

This chain connects TRBV23-1 to TRBJ2-1, with TRBD1 identical over 9 bases. TRBV23-1 is sorted into the ORF group, with uncertain function. V shed 3 bases, J shed 4 bases, and the junction held 7 bases outside the gene matches. CDR3 length: 16 amino acids. The CDR3 bases are TGCGCCAGCAGTCAGGGCCGGGACAGGGATTACAATGAGCAGTTCTTC. Its translation: CASSQGRDRDYNEQFF.

The V call is TRBV4-2, the J call TRBJ2-3, with D hard to call. The germline V gene has CDR1 LGHNA and CDR2 YNFKEQ. Trimming removed 0 bases from V and 1 base from J, with 5 bases in between. CDR3 length equals 14 residues. The CDR3 spells CASSQDAGTDTQYF. CDR3 in DNA: TGTGCCAGCAGCCAAGATGCGGGCACAGATACGCAGTATTTT.

This clone appeared a few times. The rearrangement joins TRBV5-8 to TRBJ1-3; a weak D match, TRBD1 (5 bases). Germline-derived CDR1 and CDR2 are SGHTS and YDEGEE. The CDR3 has 17 residues. V was shortened by 3 bases and J by 0 bases, with 16 bases between the two germline ends. This chain's CDR3 is CASSSGTATLSGNTIYF. The CDR3 region has the DNA TGTGCCAGCAGCTCTGGGACTGCTACCCTCTCTGGAAACACCATATATTTT.

This clone was observed a handful of times. This chain joins TRBV9 and TRBJ2-2, with D possibly being TRBD2 (6 bases). V lost 3 bases and J lost 7, with 13 bases in between. Germline V lookup: CDR1 SGDLS, CDR2 YYNGEE. The CDR3 is 14 amino acids. In nucleotides, the CDR3 is TGTGCCAGCAGCGACGGGGGACGAGTCGGGGAGCTGTTTTTT. Translation: CASSDGGRVGELFF.

The gene calls are TRBV6-5 and TRBJ1-5, with D maybe TRBD1 (5 bases). The CDR3 extends over 14 amino acids. Trimming cost V 7 bases and J 3 bases, with 13 bases left between them. Germline loops: CDR1 MNHEY, CDR2 SVGAGI. The CDR3 nucleotides are TGTGCCAGCACCGGACCAGGGAACAATCAGCCCCAGCATTTT. This translates into CASTGPGNNQPQHF.

This clone was seen only a few times. The chain couples TRBV29-1 to TRBJ2-2; 8 bases fit TRBD1. V was clipped by 6 bases and J by 1 base; unmatched bases: 1. Germline loops: CDR1 SQVTM, CDR2 ANQGSEA. CDR3 length: 13 amino acids. The CDR3 DNA reads TGCAGCGTAGGGACAGGGAACACCGGGGAGCTGTTTTTT. This codes for CSVGTGNTGELFF.

The V and J genes are TRBV19 and TRBJ1-3; D unclear. Germline values: CDR1 LNHDA, CDR2 SQIVND (reference sequence). V was clipped by 5 bases and J by 4 bases, with 18 bases between them. CDR3 length: 16 residues. CDR3 loop: CASSSWELNPGNTIYF. The CDR3 region has the DNA TGTGCCAGTAGTTCCTGGGAGCTGAATCCAGGAAACACCATATATTTT.

V is TRBV2 and J is TRBJ2-7, with D possibly matching TRBD1 (6 bases). CDR1 and CDR2 (germline): SNHLY, FYNNEI. Trimming took 9 bases from V and 1 from J, leaving 7 bases between them. There are 11 residues in the CDR3. The CDR3 protein is CASGQSYEQYF. CDR3 in DNA: TGTGCCAGTGGACAGTCCTACGAGCAGTACTTC.

Only a few counts were recorded for this clone. The chain links TRBV29-1 to TRBJ2-1, with 7 bases identical to TRBD2. After removal of 6 bases from V and 3 bases from J, the junction contained 11 bases not matched to a gene. Germline V lookup: CDR1 SQVTM, CDR2 ANQGSEA. This CDR3 has 15 residues. CDR3 amino acids: CSVDQGGDYYNEQFF. The CDR3, as DNA: TGCAGCGTGGACCAGGGTGGGGACTACTACAATGAGCAGTTCTTC.

There are a few counts of this clone. The chain joins TRBV30 to TRBJ2-7; D ambiguous. The CDR3 covers 12 residues. The germline V gene has CDR1 GTSNPN and CDR2 SVGIG (reference sequence). V was pared by 3 bases and J by 3 bases, with 9 bases between. Here the CDR3 DNA reads TGTGCCTGGAGCAACACTTACTACGAGCAGTACTTC. Translating it yields CAWSNTYYEQYF.

The genes are TRBV7-3 and TRBJ2-3; tentatively, D is TRBD2 (6 bases). This CDR3 region has 16 residues. Germline CDR1 and CDR2: SGHTA and FQGTGA. Trimming removed 0 bases from V and 4 bases from J, with 14 bases in between. This CDR3 reads CASSLTSPTGADTQYF. In nucleotides, the CDR3 is TGTGCCAGCAGCTTAACTAGCCCCACGGGGGCAGATACGCAGTATTTT.

The chain has TRBV29-1 and TRBJ2-7; 7 bases match TRBD1. The CDR3 length is 13 residues. Losses at the gene ends were 7 bases for V and 0 bases for J; bases not matched to a gene: 6. Per germline, CDR1 SQVTM and CDR2 ANQGSEA. CDR3 sequence: CSAGDSSSYEQYF. CDR3 nucleotide sequence: TGCAGCGCTGGGGACAGTAGCTCCTACGAGCAGTACTTC.

This chain uses TRBV5-1 with TRBJ2-1; D not certain. This CDR3 contains 12 residues. CDR1 is SGHRS, CDR2 YFSETQ, per germline. V was shortened by 0 bases and J by 8 bases, with 6 bases between the two germline ends. The CDR3 DNA reads as TGCGCCAGCAGCTTGGATTCCCATGAGCAGTTCTTC. Protein: CASSLDSHEQFF.

The chain employs TRBV15 and TRBJ2-6, with 9 bases matching TRBD2. The CDR3 sequence is 17 residues long. V lost 1 base, J lost 2 bases, and 3 bases stayed unmatched. Germline CDR1 is LNHNV and CDR2 is YYDKDF (reference sequence). The DNA for the CDR3 is TGTGCCACCAGCAGAGGAGGCGGGGGGGCTGGGGCCAACGTCCTGACTTTC. This gives the protein CATSRGGGGAGANVLTF.

The chain recombines TRBV25-1 with TRBJ1-2; D not resolved. Germline lookup yields CDR1 MGHDK and CDR2 SYGVNS. This CDR3 comprises 14 residues. V shed 1 base and J shed 8 bases, with 14 bases lying between them. DNA for the CDR3: TGTGCCAGCAGTGAATCACCCTTACTGGGGGGCTACACCTTC. This translates into CASSESPLLGGYTF.

V is TRBV7-9 and J is TRBJ2-4; either TRBD1 or TRBD2 may supply D (5 bases each). Per the germline V gene, CDR1 is SEHNR and CDR2 is FQNEAQ (reference sequence). The V end was cut by 4 bases, the J end by 8 bases, with 15 bases between. This CDR3 contains 14 residues. The CDR3 DNA follows: TGTGCCAGCAGCTCTCCCGGGACGTTTTACATTCAGTACTTC. Translation gives CASSSPGTFYIQYF.

This clone has just a few counts. This chain links TRBV11-2 with TRBJ1-2, with D possibly TRBD1 on 5 matching bases. The CDR3 is 14 amino acids. Looked up from germline, CDR1 is SGHAT and CDR2 is FQNNGV. The V and J ends lost 8 bases and 2 bases respectively, with 15 bases between them. Here the CDR3 reads CASAWGEGNYGYTF. CDR3 DNA sequence: TGTGCCAGCGCCTGGGGCGAGGGAAACTATGGCTACACCTTC.

The chain couples TRBV5-4 to TRBJ2-5, with a possible D match to TRBD1 (7 bases). The length of the CDR3 is 14 residues. The germline V gene encodes CDR1 SGHNT and CDR2 YYREEE (reference sequence). Trimming removed 0 bases from V and 5 bases from J, with 11 bases in between. The CDR3 region has the DNA TGTGCCAGCAGCTTGGGACAGGGAGGCGAGACCCAGTACTTC. Its translation: CASSLGQGGETQYF.

This clone was recorded a few times. The V call is TRBV6-5, the J call TRBJ1-2, with D unresolved. V was trimmed by 5 bases and J by 0 bases, leaving 13 bases between them. The CDR3 extends over 15 amino acids. Germline V gene sequence: CDR1 MNHEY, CDR2 SVGAGI. This CDR3 reads CASSTTREANYGYTF. CDR3 nucleotides: TGTGCCAGCAGTACTACCCGAGAAGCTAACTATGGCTACACCTTC.